Each of the 22 T cell receptor beta chains below was sequenced from the same sample in a study of shared clonotypes between healthy human individuals (dated by TCRdb to the early 2020s). Library method: the immunoSEQ multiplex PCR assay. Here the immuneACCESS table is served through TCRdb, limited to in-frame sequences with V and J called. Missing clones are a known gap in these copies; in checked studies unresolved V genes cover under half, and the rest lacks a known reason. This sample lists about 2,200,000 clones; roughly 91% were detected once. The ten largest clones capture roughly 1.7% of the sample. For the CD8 naive samples, CD45RO-negative cells were positively selected for CCR7, yielding a CD45RA+CCR7+ population from which TemRA cells were excluded. The sample taken for sequencing was naive CD8+ T cells from PBMCs. Interpreted using the paper, the cell subset or site label stands for: CD45RA+CCR7+. These receptors originate from a man in his late teens or twenties in good health. Some clones in this sample may be carry-over from other donors' samples.

The gene calls are TRBV7-9 and TRBJ2-3; D might be TRBD1 (6 bases). From germline, CDR1 is SEHNR and CDR2 FQNEAQ (reference sequence). The CDR3 consists of 15 residues. V dropped 5 bases and J dropped 0 bases, with 12 bases sitting between them. CDR3 DNA: TGTGCCAGCAGCCCCGGACAGTCTAGCACAGATACGCAGTATTTT. Its protein is CASSPGQSSTDTQYF.

This chain connects TRBV21-1 to TRBJ1-1; the DNA was not compared with TRBD1, the D call given in the table. TRBV21-1 constitutes a pseudogene. The CDR3 is 17 residues long. The CDR3 sequence: CASSKVPDRIGWNEAFF. The CDR3 DNA reads as TGTGCCAGCAGCAAAGTCCCGGACAGGATCGGATGGAATGAAGCTTTCTTT.

This chain links TRBV15 with TRBJ2-7, with D perhaps matching TRBD1 or TRBD2 (5 bases each). The germline V and J ends were trimmed by 3 bases and 2 bases, with 17 bases remaining between them. The CDR3 contains 16 residues. CDR1 and CDR2 from the germline V gene are LNHNV and YYDKDF (reference sequence). CDR3 amino acids: CATSSTRDRQAYEQYF. CDR3 nucleotide sequence: TGTGCCACCAGCAGCACTCGGGACCGCCAGGCCTACGAGCAGTACTTC.

The chain uses TRBV28 and TRBJ2-1, with no clear D. Between the trimmed V and J ends, which lost 3 bases and 2 bases, there was a span of 8 bases. The CDR3 length is 14 residues. From germline, CDR1 is MDHEN and CDR2 SYDVKM. CDR3 DNA: TGTGCCAGCAGTTTGTATCGGGCCTACAATGAGCAGTTCTTC. Protein product: CASSLYRAYNEQFF.

The rearrangement joins TRBV27 to TRBJ2-1; 12 positions match TRBD2. Trimming at V came to 2 bases and at J to 1 base, leaving 6 bases not matched to a gene. Germline CDR1 reads MNHEY; CDR2 reads SMNVEV (reference sequence). The CDR3 is 18 amino acids. CDR3 in amino acids: CASSLLGTSGFSYNEQFF. The CDR3 DNA is TGTGCCAGCAGTTTACTGGGGACTAGCGGGTTTTCCTACAATGAGCAGTTCTTC.

The V call is TRBV30, the J call TRBJ1-2, with D possibly being TRBD1 (5 bases). Germline V CDR1 and CDR2: GTSNPN, SVGIG (reference sequence). The CDR3 loop spans 14 amino acids. V lost 4 bases, J lost 4 bases, and 16 bases lay in between. In DNA form, the CDR3 reads TGTGCCTGGACGACCCGGGGGTTAGGCTATGGCTACACCTTC. This gives the protein CAWTTRGLGYGYTF.

About this clone: This sample includes further DNA sequences coding for the same CDR3. The V and J genes are TRBV9 and TRBJ2-7; the D is unclear. V was trimmed by 4 bases and J by 2 bases, leaving 7 bases between them. This CDR3 is 12 amino acids long. Looked up from germline, CDR1 is SGDLS and CDR2 is YYNGEE. This chain's CDR3 is CASSPNPYEQYF. In DNA, the CDR3 is TGTGCCAGCAGCCCGAATCCCTACGAGCAGTACTTC.

This chain joins TRBV2 and TRBJ1-1; TRBD1 might be the D (5 bases). Looked up from germline, CDR1 is SNHLY and CDR2 is FYNNEI. V lost 8 bases and J 4 bases, leaving 14 bases between the germline ends. The CDR3 is 13 amino acids. CDR3 sequence: CASGTSRGTEAFF. The CDR3 DNA reads TGTGCCAGCGGGACTTCAAGGGGCACTGAAGCTTTCTTT.

The chain links TRBV10-3 to TRBJ1-1; D gene unclear. Germline loops: CDR1 ENHRY, CDR2 SYGVKD. V gave up 10 bases and J gave up 3 bases, with 12 bases separating them. This CDR3 contains 12 residues. CDR3 amino acids: CATSGQDTEAFF. The CDR3 DNA follows: TGTGCCACCTCCGGGCAAGACACTGAAGCTTTCTTT.

This chain links TRBV6-1 with TRBJ1-1, with a tentative D call TRBD1 (6 bases). The V gene lost 2 bases and the J gene lost 4 bases, with 14 bases spanning the gap. CDR3 length: 15 amino acids. From germline, CDR1 is MNHNS and CDR2 SASEGT. This CDR3 reads CASSESHRVITEAFF. The CDR3 DNA reads TGTGCCAGCAGTGAAAGCCACAGGGTGATCACTGAAGCTTTCTTT.

Written as DNA, the CDR3 is TGTGCCAGTAGTTGGGGGGGACCTCGGAACACTGAAGCTTTCTTT. Protein sequence: CASSWGGPRNTEAFF. This chain links TRBV19 with TRBJ1-1; D may be TRBD1 (5 bases). This CDR3 is 15 amino acids long. V was trimmed by 5 bases and J by 1 base, leaving 14 bases between them. The germline V gene has CDR1 LNHDA and CDR2 SQIVND (reference sequence). Variable domain in full (rest from reference TRBV19 and TRBJ1-1): DGGITQSPKYLFRKEGQNVTLSCEQNLNHDAMYWYRQDPGQGLRLIYYSQIVNDFQKGDIAEGYSVSREKKESFPLTVTSAQKNPTAFYLCASSWGGPRNTEAFFGQGTRLTVV.

J is TRBJ2-7 and V is TRBV7-8, with D uncertain. Germline V gene sequence: CDR1 SGHVS, CDR2 FQNEAQ. The CDR3 spans 13 residues. Trimming cost V 9 bases and J 1 base, with 13 bases left between them. The CDR3 bases are TGTGCCAGTGGGTTAGGTGGGTCCTACGAGCAGTACTTC. It codes for CASGLGGSYEQYF.

This chain links TRBV7-8 with TRBJ2-3; D ambiguous. CDR3 length: 12 amino acids. V gave up 6 bases and J gave up 4 bases, with 8 bases separating them. Per germline, CDR1 SGHVS and CDR2 FQNEAQ. The chain's CDR3 is CASSLSPDTQYF. CDR3 DNA: TGTGCCAGCAGTCTTAGTCCAGATACGCAGTATTTT.

The rearrangement links TRBV5-6 to TRBJ2-5, with 9 bases aligning to TRBD2. Per germline, CDR1 SGHDT and CDR2 YYEEEE. The CDR3 contains 14 residues. With V trimmed by 4 bases and J by 5 bases, 6 bases remained unmatched. Written as DNA, the CDR3 is TGTGCCAGCAGCCTTAGCGGGAGTCTGGAGACCCAGTACTTC. It encodes CASSLSGSLETQYF. Drawing the rest from reference TRBV5-6 and TRBJ2-5, the complete variable domain is DAGVTQSPTHLIKTRGQQVTLRCSPKSGHDTVSWYQQALGQGPQFIFQYYEEEERQRGNFPDRFSGHQFPNYSSELNVNALLLGDSALYLCASSLSGSLETQYFGPGTRLLVL.

The gene calls are TRBV5-1 and TRBJ2-7; 10 nucleotides align to TRBD2. Trimming removed 1 base from V and 5 bases from J; junction bases left unmatched: 6. The germline V gene has CDR1 SGHRS and CDR2 YFSETQ. The CDR3 consists of 15 residues. CDR3 sequence reads: CASSLTSGVSDEQYF. CDR3 DNA: TGCGCCAGCAGCTTGACTAGCGGGGTCAGCGACGAGCAGTACTTC. The full variable domain, in which reference TRBV5-1 and TRBJ2-7 provide the parts outside the CDR3, is KAGVTQTPRYLIKTRGQQVTLSCSPISGHRSVSWYQQTPGQGLQFLFEYFSETQRNKGNFPGRFSGRQFSNSRSEMNVSTLELGDSALYLCASSLTSGVSDEQYFGPGTRLTVT.

In this sample, this clone turned up once. The chain combines TRBV27 with TRBJ2-3; D tentatively fits TRBD1 or TRBD2 (5 bases each). With 1 base removed from V and 1 base from J, the gap between germline ends came to 24 bases. The length of the CDR3 is 20 residues. Germline V gene data show CDR1 as MNHEY and CDR2 as SMNVEV (reference sequence). CDR3 in DNA: TGTGCCAGCAGTTTATGGGGACCGAATGTTGATGTCTACGGCACAGATACGCAGTATTTT. This gives the protein CASSLWGPNVDVYGTDTQYF.

Written as DNA, the CDR3 is TGTGCCAGCAGCCAAGAGAGATGGTTGAACACCGGGGAGCTGTTTTTT. The encoded protein is CASSQERWLNTGELFF. V gene TRBV4-2 combines with J gene TRBJ2-2; D gene uncertain. V was shortened by 0 bases and J by 1 base, with 9 bases between the two germline ends. The CDR3 length is 16 residues. CDR1 and CDR2 from the germline V gene are LGHNA and YNFKEQ.

This chain connects TRBV28 to TRBJ2-1; possible D gene TRBD1, 6 bases. The CDR3 is 12 residues long. Trimming stripped 5 bases from V and 7 bases from J, with 9 bases between. Looked up from germline, CDR1 is MDHEN and CDR2 is SYDVKM. The CDR3 spells CASSLGTNEQFF. The CDR3 DNA is TGTGCCAGCAGTCTCGGGACAAATGAGCAGTTCTTC.

V and J are TRBV19 and TRBJ1-5; 7 nucleotides align to TRBD1. The CDR3 runs to 16 residues. With 8 bases clipped from V and 1 base from J, the junction kept 11 bases outside the gene matches. Germline V gene sequence: CDR1 LNHDA, CDR2 SQIVND (reference sequence). The CDR3 here is CASAAGGLTSNQPQHF. In nucleotides, the CDR3 is TGTGCCAGTGCGGCAGGGGGGTTGACCAGCAATCAGCCCCAGCATTTT.

The rearrangement joins TRBV19 to TRBJ1-1, with D perhaps matching TRBD1 (5 bases). The germline V gene encodes CDR1 LNHDA and CDR2 SQIVND (reference sequence). The CDR3 runs 15 residues. The V end was cut by 9 bases, the J end by 0 bases, with 17 bases between. The CDR3 region has the DNA TGTGCCAGCACTCCGGGACTCCACATGAACACTGAAGCTTTCTTT. It is translated as CASTPGLHMNTEAFF.

The sample holds a few counts of this clone. J is TRBJ2-7 and V is TRBV5-5, with a possible D match to TRBD1 (6 bases). Trimming cost V 0 bases and J 7 bases, with 14 bases left between them. Germline CDR1 is SGHKS and CDR2 is YYEKEE (reference sequence). This CDR3 is 14 amino acids long. As DNA, the CDR3 is TGTGCCAGCAGCTTGGTTGTTTACCAGGGGGAGCAGTACTTC. It codes for CASSLVVYQGEQYF. The whole variable domain, remainder taken from reference TRBV5-5 and TRBJ2-7, is DAGVTQSPTHLIKTRGQQVTLRCSPISGHKSVSWYQQVLGQGPQFIFQYYEKEERGRGNFPDRFSARQFPNYSSELNVNALLLGDSALYLCASSLVVYQGEQYFGPGTRLTVT.

Concerning this clone itself: Other DNA sequences within the sample encode an identical CDR3. The V gene is TRBV6-5, the J gene TRBJ2-5; possible D gene TRBD2, 6 bases. Trimming stripped 2 bases from V and 2 bases from J, with 9 bases between. CDR1 and CDR2 from the germline V gene are MNHEY and SVGAGI. The CDR3 spans 14 residues. The CDR3 sequence is CASSYRGDQETQYF. The CDR3 nucleotides are TGTGCCAGCAGTTACCGCGGGGATCAAGAGACCCAGTACTTC.